This T cell receptor beta chain was recovered during a study of blood T cell repertoires in COVID-19. For the study at large: Samples of COVID-19 (acute and convalescent) were obtained from the United States, Italy and Spain. T cells, B-cell-depleted T cells, or PBMCs supplied cDNA or gDNA.

As originally analysed: Amplified reference gene primers provided the basis for estimating nucleated cell counts. Clones were read by immunoSEQ multiplex PCR, and TCRdb kept only the in-frame ones, dropping some. V, J and clone size are those of that table, while D and trimming were read from the DNA. The sample holds about 270,000 clones, about nine tenths seen once. With 4 bases removed from V and 4 bases from J, the gap between germline ends came to 13 bases. Germline CDR1 and CDR2: LNHDA and SQIVND (reference sequence). The CDR3 is 14 residues long. The sequence was collected from a man in his fifties or sixties who had recovered from COVID-19. The V and J genes are TRBV19 and TRBJ1-1, with D unclear. Specimen: peripheral blood. The CDR3: CASSTPRGGTEAFF. The CDR3 nucleotides read TGTGCCAGTAGTACCCCCCGGGGAGGCACTGAAGCTTTCTTT.